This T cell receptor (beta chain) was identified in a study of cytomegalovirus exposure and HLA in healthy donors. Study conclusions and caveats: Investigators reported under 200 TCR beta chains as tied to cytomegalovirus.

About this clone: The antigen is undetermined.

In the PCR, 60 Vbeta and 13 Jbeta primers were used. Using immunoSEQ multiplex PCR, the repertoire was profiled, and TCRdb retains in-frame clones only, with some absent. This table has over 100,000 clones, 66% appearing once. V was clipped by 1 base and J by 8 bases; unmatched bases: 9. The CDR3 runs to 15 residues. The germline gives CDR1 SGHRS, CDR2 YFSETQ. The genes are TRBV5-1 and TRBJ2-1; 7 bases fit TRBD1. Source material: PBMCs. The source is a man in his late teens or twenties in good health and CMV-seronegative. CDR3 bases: TGCGCCAGCAGCTTGCGAGGGGGCGACCTCGATGAGCAGTTCTTC. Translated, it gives CASSLRGGDLDEQFF.